This entry is about one T cell receptor beta chain. The target antigen is unknown. With 60 Vbeta and 13 Jbeta primers, the PCR was carried out. Sequencing was performed with immunoSEQ multiplex PCR; in TCRdb, only in-frame clones are kept and a portion is missing. Among about 180,000 clones listed, about three quarters were seen once. The entry originates in a study of cytomegalovirus exposure and HLA in healthy donors. Study-wide findings and caveats: Common viral pathogens seemed to be connected with several of the most significant clusters, according to a later analysis.

The V segment lost 2 bases and the J segment 4 bases; nucleotides outside the gene matches: 5. The germline V gene has CDR1 MDHEN and CDR2 SYDVKM. This CDR3 has 15 amino acids. The receptor comes from a woman aged 60-75 years in good health and CMV-seropositive. Sequencing was performed on PBMCs. The rearrangement joins TRBV28 to TRBJ1-2, with 9 positions matching TRBD1. Written as DNA, the CDR3 is TGTGCCAGCAGTTTAGAGGGGACAGGGAGCTATGGCTACACCTTC. Translation gives CASSLEGTGSYGYTF.